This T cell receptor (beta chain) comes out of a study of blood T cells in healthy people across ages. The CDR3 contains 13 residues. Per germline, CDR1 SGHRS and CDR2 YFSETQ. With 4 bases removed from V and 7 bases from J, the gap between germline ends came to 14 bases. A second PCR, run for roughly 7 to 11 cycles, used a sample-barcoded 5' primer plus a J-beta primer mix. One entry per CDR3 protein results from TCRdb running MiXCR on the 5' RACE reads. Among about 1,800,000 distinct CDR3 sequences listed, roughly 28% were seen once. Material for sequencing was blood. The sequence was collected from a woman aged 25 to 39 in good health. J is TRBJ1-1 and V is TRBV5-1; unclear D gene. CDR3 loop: CASSPAPGGEAFF. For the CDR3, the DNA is TGCGCCAGCAGCCCCGCCCCGGGCGGTGAAGCTTTCTTT.